The 4 T cell receptor beta chains given below trace back to one sample, sequenced in a study of blood T cells in healthy people across ages. Alongside a J-beta primer mix, a sample-barcoded 5' primer served in a second PCR lasting roughly 7 to 11 cycles. MiXCR, applied by TCRdb to the 5' RACE reads, yields one record per CDR3 protein. The profile shows approximately 770,000 distinct CDR3 sequences, roughly 64% of them singletons. Sequencing used blood. These receptors originate from a man between 25 and 39 years old in good health.

The rearrangement uses TRBV7-2 and TRBJ2-3; the D gene is possibly TRBD1 (5 bases). The germline V and J ends were trimmed by 1 base and 9 bases, with 17 bases remaining between them. The CDR3 consists of 15 residues. The germline gives CDR1 SGHTA, CDR2 FQGNSA. CDR3 loop: CASSLEGSQVGTQYF. The CDR3 DNA reads TGTGCCAGCAGCTTAGAGGGGTCCCAAGTTGGGACGCAGTATTTT.

This clonotype has just a few counts. CDR3: CASSREGLGSYNEQFF. DNA of the CDR3: TGTGCCAGCAGCAGGGAGGGCCTAGGTTCCTACAATGAGCAGTTCTTC. The rearrangement links TRBV7-2 to TRBJ2-1; 7 positions agree with TRBD2. The germline CDR1 and CDR2 sequences are SGHTA and FQGNSA. There are 16 residues in the CDR3. V shed 5 bases and J 1 base; nucleotides not matched to a gene: 8. The full variable domain, rest sourced from reference TRBV7-2 and TRBJ2-1, is GAGVSQSPSNKVTEKGKDVELRCDPISGHTALYWYRQSLGQGLEFLIYFQGNSAPDKSGLPSDRFSAERTGGSVSTLTIQRTQQEDSAVYLCASSREGLGSYNEQFFGPGTRLTVL.

This clonotype appeared a few times. The chain has TRBV29-1 and TRBJ2-1; D possibly corresponds to TRBD2 (5 bases). Trimming stripped 4 bases from V and 3 bases from J, with 10 bases between. The CDR3 has 13 residues. The germline V gene has CDR1 SQVTM and CDR2 ANQGSEA. Written as DNA, the CDR3 is TGCAGCGTTGTTAGCGAGTACTACAATGAGCAGTTCTTC. This sequence encodes CSVVSEYYNEQFF.

The chain carries TRBV29-1 and TRBJ1-5; perhaps TRBD1 as D (5 bases). The CDR3 contains 13 residues. The V end lost 3 bases, the J end lost 7 bases, and 13 bases lay between the germline ends. Germline lookup yields CDR1 SQVTM and CDR2 ANQGSEA. The CDR3 spells CSVDQGAGQPQHF. CDR3 nucleotide sequence: TGCAGCGTTGATCAGGGAGCGGGACAGCCCCAGCATTTT. Using reference TRBV29-1 and TRBJ1-5 for the parts outside the CDR3, the full variable domain is SAVISQKPSRDICQRGTSLTIQCQVDSQVTMMFWYRQQPGQSLTLIATANQGSEATYESGFVIDKFPISRPNLTFSTLTVSNMSPEDSSIYLCSVDQGAGQPQHFGDGTRLSIL.